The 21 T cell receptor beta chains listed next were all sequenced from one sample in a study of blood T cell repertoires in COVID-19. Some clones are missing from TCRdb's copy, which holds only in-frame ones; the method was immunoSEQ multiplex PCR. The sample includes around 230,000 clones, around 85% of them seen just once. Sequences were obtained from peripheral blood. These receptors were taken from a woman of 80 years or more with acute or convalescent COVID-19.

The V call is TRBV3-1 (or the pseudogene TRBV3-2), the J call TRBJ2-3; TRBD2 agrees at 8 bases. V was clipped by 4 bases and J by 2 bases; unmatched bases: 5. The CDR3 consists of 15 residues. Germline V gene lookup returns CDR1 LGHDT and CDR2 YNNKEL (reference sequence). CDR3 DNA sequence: TGTGCCAGCAGCCCAGCGGGGGCCAACACAGATACGCAGTATTTT. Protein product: CASSPAGANTDTQYF.

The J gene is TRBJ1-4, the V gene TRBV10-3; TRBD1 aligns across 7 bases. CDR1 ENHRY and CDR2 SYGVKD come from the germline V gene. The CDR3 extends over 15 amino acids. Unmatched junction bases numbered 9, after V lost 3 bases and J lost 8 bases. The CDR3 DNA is TGTGCCATCAGTGACACAGGGGAGCTCGGCGAAAAACTGTTTTTT. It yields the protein CAISDTGELGEKLFF.

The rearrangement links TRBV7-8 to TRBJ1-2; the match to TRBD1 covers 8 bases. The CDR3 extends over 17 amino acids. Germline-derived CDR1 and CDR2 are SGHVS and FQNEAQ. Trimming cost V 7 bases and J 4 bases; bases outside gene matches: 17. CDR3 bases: TGTGCCAGCACCCTACTCTCAGGGGGCAAACTCACCTATGGCTACACCTTC. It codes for CASTLLSGGKLTYGYTF.

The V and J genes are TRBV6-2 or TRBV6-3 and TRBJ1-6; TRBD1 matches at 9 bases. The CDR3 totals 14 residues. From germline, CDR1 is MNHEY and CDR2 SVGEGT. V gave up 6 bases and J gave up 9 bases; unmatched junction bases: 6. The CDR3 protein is CASSTGTGTSPLHF. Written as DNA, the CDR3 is TGTGCCAGCAGCACCGGGACAGGGACTTCACCCCTCCACTTT.

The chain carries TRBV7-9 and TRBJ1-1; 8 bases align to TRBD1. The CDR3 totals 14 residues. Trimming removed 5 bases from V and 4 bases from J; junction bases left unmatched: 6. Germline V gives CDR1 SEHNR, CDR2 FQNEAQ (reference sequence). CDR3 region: CASSPRTGPTEAFF. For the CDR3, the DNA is TGTGCCAGCAGCCCCCGGACAGGGCCCACTGAAGCTTTCTTT. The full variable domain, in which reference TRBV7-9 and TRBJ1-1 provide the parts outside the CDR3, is DTGVSQNPRHKITKRGQNVTFRCDPISEHNRLYWYRQTLGQGPEFLTYFQNEAQLEKSRLLSDRFSAERPKGSFSTLEIQRTEQGDSAMYLCASSPRTGPTEAFFGQGTRLTVV.

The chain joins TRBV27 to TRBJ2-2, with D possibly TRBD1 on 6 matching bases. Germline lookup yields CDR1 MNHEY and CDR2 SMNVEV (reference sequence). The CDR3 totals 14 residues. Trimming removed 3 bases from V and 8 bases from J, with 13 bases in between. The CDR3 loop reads CASSFHRDKGELFF. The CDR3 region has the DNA TGTGCCAGCAGTTTTCACAGGGACAAGGGGGAGCTGTTTTTT.

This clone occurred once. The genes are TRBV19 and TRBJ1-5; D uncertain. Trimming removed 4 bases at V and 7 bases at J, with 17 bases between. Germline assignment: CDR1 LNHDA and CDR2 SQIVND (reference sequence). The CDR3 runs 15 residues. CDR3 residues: CASSSGSSTRQPQHF. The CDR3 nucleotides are TGTGCCAGTAGTAGCGGGAGTTCGACGAGGCAGCCCCAGCATTTT.

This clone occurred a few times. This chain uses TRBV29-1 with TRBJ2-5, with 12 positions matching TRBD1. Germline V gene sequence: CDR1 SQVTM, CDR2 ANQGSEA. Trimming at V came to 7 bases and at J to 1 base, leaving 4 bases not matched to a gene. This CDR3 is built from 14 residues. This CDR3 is CSGRDRGLQETQYF. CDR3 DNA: TGCAGCGGGAGGGACAGGGGGCTCCAAGAGACCCAGTACTTC.

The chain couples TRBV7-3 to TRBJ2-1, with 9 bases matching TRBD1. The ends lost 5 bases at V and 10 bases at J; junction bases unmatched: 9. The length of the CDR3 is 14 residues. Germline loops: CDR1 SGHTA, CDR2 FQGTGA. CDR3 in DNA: TGTGCCAGCAGCATCGGGACAGGGCCAGGGGAGCAGTTCTTC. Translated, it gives CASSIGTGPGEQFF. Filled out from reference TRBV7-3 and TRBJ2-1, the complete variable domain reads GAGVSQTPSNKVTEKGKYVELRCDPISGHTALYWYRQSLGQGPEFLIYFQGTGAADDSGLPNDRFFAVRPEGSVSTLKIQRTERGDSAVYLCASSIGTGPGEQFFGPGTRLTVL.

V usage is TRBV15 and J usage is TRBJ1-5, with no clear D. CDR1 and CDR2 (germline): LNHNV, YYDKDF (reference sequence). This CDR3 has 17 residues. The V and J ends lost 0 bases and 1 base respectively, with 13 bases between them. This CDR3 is CATSRDGPARSNQPQHF. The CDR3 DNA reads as TGTGCCACCAGCAGAGATGGGCCGGCTCGCAGCAATCAGCCCCAGCATTTT.

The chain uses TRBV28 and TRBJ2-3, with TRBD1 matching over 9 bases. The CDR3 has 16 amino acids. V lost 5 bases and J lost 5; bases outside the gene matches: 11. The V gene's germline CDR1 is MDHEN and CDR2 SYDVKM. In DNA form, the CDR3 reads TGTGCCAGCAGTCCTAGATCGGGACAGGGAATAGATACGCAGTATTTT. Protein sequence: CASSPRSGQGIDTQYF.

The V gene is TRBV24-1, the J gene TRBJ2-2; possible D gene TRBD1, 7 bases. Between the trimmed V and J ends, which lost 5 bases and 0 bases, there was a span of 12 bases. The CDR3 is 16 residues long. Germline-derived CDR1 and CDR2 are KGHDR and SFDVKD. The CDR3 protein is CATSGAGQTNTGELFF. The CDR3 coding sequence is TGTGCCACCAGTGGGGCGGGACAGACGAACACCGGGGAGCTGTTTTTT.

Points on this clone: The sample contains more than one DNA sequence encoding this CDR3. DNA of the CDR3: TGCGCCAGCAGCTTGGTACAGGGCACCGGGGAGCTGTTTTTT. This gives the protein CASSLVQGTGELFF. The genes are TRBV5-1 and TRBJ2-2; tentative D call: TRBD1 (6 bases). V lost 0 bases and J 4 bases, leaving 7 bases between the germline ends. The V gene's germline CDR1 is SGHRS and CDR2 YFSETQ. The CDR3 covers 14 residues.

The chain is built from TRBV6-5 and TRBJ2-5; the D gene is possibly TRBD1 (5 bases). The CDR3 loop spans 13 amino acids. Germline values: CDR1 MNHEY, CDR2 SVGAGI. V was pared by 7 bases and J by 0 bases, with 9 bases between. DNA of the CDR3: TGTGCCAGCAAAGACAGCTACCAAGAGACCCAGTACTTC. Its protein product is CASKDSYQETQYF.

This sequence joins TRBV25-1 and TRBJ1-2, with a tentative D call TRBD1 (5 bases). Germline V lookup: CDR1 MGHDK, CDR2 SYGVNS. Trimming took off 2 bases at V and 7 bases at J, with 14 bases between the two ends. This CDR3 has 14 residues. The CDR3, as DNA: TGTGCCAGCAGTGAACAGGGCCCCCTATCTGGCTACACCTTC. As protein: CASSEQGPLSGYTF.

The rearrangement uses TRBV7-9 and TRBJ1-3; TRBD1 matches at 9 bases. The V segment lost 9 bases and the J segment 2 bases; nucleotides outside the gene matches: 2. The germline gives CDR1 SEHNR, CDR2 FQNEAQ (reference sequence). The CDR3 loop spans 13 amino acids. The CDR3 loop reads CARTGGTGNTIYF. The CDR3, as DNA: TGTGCCAGGACAGGGGGTACTGGAAACACCATATATTTT.

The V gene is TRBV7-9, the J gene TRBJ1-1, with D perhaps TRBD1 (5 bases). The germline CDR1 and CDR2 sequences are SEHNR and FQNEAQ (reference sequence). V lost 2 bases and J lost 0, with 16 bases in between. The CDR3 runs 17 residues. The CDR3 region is CASSLFRRAGVNTEAFF. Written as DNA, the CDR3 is TGTGCCAGCAGCTTATTTCGCAGGGCTGGGGTGAACACTGAAGCTTTCTTT.

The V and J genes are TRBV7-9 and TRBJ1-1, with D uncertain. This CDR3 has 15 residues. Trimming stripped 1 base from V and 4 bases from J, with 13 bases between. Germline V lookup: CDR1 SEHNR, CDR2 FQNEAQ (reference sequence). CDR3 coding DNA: TGTGCCAGCAGCTTAGTTGGGAGGGAGGGCACTGAAGCTTTCTTT. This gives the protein CASSLVGREGTEAFF.

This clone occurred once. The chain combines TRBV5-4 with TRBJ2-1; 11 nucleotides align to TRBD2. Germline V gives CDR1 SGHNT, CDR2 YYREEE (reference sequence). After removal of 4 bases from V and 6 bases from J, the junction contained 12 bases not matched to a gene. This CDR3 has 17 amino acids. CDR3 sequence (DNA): TGTGCCAGCAGCCCTGTAGCGGGAGGGTTCCCTGGCAATGAGCAGTTCTTC. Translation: CASSPVAGGFPGNEQFF.

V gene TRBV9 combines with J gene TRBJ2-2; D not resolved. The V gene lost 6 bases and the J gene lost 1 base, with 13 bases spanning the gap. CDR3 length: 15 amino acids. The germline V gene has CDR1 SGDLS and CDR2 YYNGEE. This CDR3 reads CASTSFAGNTGELFF. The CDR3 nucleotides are TGTGCCAGCACTTCCTTTGCAGGGAACACCGGGGAGCTGTTTTTT.

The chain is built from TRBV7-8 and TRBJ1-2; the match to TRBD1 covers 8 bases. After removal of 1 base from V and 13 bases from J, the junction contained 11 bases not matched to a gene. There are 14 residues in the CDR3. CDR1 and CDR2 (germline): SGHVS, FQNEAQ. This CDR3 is CASSLGRTGSTVTF. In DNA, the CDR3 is TGTGCCAGCAGCTTAGGGCGGACAGGGTCAACGGTCACCTTC.